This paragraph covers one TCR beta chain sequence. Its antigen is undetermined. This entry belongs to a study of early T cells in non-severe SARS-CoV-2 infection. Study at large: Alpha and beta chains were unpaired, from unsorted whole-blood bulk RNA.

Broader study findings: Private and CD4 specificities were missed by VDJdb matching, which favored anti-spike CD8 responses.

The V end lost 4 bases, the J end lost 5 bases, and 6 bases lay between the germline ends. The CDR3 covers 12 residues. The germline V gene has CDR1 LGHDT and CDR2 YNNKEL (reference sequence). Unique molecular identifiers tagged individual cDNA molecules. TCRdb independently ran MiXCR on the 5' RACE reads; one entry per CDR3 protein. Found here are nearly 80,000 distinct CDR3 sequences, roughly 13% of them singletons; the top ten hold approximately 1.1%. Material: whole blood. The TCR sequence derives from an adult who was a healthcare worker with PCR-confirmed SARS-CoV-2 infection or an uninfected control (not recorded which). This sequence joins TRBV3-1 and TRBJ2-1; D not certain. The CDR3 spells CASSRPNNEQFF. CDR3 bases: TGTGCCAGCAGCCGACCCAACAATGAGCAGTTCTTC.